This T cell receptor beta chain was found in a study of CD8+ T cells in alopecia areata. Study in general: Treated patients swallowed 5 to 10 mg of oral tofacitinib twice daily.

It was cDNA, reverse transcribed from extracted RNA, that served as the sequencing template. Generated by immunoSEQ multiplex PCR, the TCRdb table keeps only in-frame clones and is missing some. The sample shows 210,000 or so clones, more than 55% of them seen only once. Notes on the study in general: A large proportion of expanded lesional clones were detected persisting in scalp and blood during tofacitinib. Clonality exceeded that of normal scalp in lesional scalp, most notably in alopecia totalis/universalis.

Treatment indicated: oral pan-JAK inhibitor, 5-10 mg twice daily. Sorting separated CD4+ and CD8+ T cells out of PBMCs. From germline, CDR1 is LNHNV and CDR2 YYDKDF (reference sequence). V was pared by 1 base and J by 6 bases, with 5 bases of the junction left unmatched. The CDR3 length is 15 residues. Points on this clone: What it binds is unknown.

This chain uses TRBV15 with TRBJ2-7, with 11 bases aligning to TRBD2. The TCR comes from a human donor with alopecia areata. Here the sequenced sample was CD4+ T cells sorted from blood, taken at week 44, from a patient treated with tofacitinib. CDR3 sequence: CATSRGLGTSGEQYF. The CDR3 DNA sequence: TGTGCCACCAGCAGAGGCCTCGGGACTAGCGGCGAGCAGTACTTC.